This T cell receptor beta chain was sequenced in a study of blood T cells in healthy people across ages. With regard to this clonotype: Antigen unknown.

The CDR3 covers 17 residues. The J segment lost 4 bases and the V segment lost 5 bases, leaving 12 bases of the junction unmatched. Germline loops: CDR1 SGHDN, CDR2 FVKESK. General study findings and limits: Per million T cells, TCR beta diversity dropped roughly linearly as age increased. It was not possible, with unsorted PBMCs, to conclusively compare naive and antigen-experienced cells.

Next came a second PCR, run for roughly 6 to 11 cycles, which used a sample-barcoded 5' primer along with a J-beta primer mix. TCRdb re-derived calls from the 5' RACE reads in MiXCR, one entry per CDR3 protein. The sample shows 1.5 million to 2 million distinct CDR3 sequences, 28% of them seen only once. The sequence came from a woman in her 30s in good health. The chain carries TRBV14 and TRBJ2-3; 10 bases match TRBD2. Sequences were obtained from blood. In DNA, the CDR3 is TGTGCCAGCAGCGTGCGGTGGGCTAGCGGGAGATCAGATACGCAGTATTTT. Translation gives CASSVRWASGRSDTQYF.